This section outlines one TCR beta chain sequence together with its context. These data are taken from a study of blood T cell repertoires in COVID-19. Germline lookup yields CDR1 MNHEY and CDR2 SVGEGT. The CDR3 runs 16 residues. Trimming cost V 6 bases and J 5 bases; bases outside gene matches: 11. Sequencing was performed with immunoSEQ multiplex PCR; in TCRdb, only in-frame clones are kept and a portion is missing. The data hold around 300,000 clones, with approximately 88% observed a single time. Participants were aged about 18 to 100 years from 20 to 30 US areas. This TCR was recovered from a woman between 40 and 55 years old who had recovered from COVID-19. The source material was PBMCs or T cells enriched from blood (not recorded which). V usage is TRBV6-2 or TRBV6-3 and J usage is TRBJ2-2; 8 bases fit TRBD2. CDR3 sequence: CASSPLGTRNTGELFF. The CDR3 coding sequence is TGTGCCAGCAGCCCATTAGGGACTAGAAATACCGGGGAGCTGTTTTTT.